Below, 7 T cell receptor beta chains from the same sample are listed, as sequenced in a study of technical replicates of blood from several donors. Data came from immunoSEQ multiplex PCR; TCRdb stores just in-frame clones and leaves some out. Here the sample spans 50,000 to 60,000 clones, roughly 91% being singletons. The specimen sequenced was PBMCs. All receptors come from a human donor in good health. Some clones in this sample may be carry-over from other donors' samples.

The V gene is TRBV7-6, the J gene TRBJ1-5; tentative D call: TRBD1 (6 bases). V lost 1 base, J lost 5 bases, and 6 bases lay in between. Germline V gene sequence: CDR1 SGHVS, CDR2 FNYEAQ. This CDR3 is 13 amino acids long. The CDR3 DNA sequence: TGTGCCAGCAGCTTAGACAGGGATCAGCCCCAGCATTTT. It encodes CASSLDRDQPQHF.

The V and J genes are TRBV29-1 and TRBJ1-1, with TRBD1 identical over 7 bases. The CDR3 sequence is 17 residues long. CDR1 and CDR2 (germline): SQVTM, ANQGSEA. The junction had 14 bases not matched to a gene; V was cut back by 0 bases and J by 4 bases. CDR3 amino acids: CSVEDWVTGPPGTEAFF. The CDR3 DNA is TGCAGCGTTGAAGATTGGGTGACAGGGCCCCCTGGCACTGAAGCTTTCTTT.

The chain couples TRBV6-1 to TRBJ2-5; 7 bases are a match to TRBD2. Trimming cost V 4 bases and J 3 bases; bases outside gene matches: 11. Germline CDR1 and CDR2: MNHNS and SASEGT. The CDR3 covers 16 residues. In nucleotides, the CDR3 is TGTGCCAGCAGTGGACGTTGGGGGAGGGGAGAAGAGACCCAGTACTTC. This codes for CASSGRWGRGEETQYF.

V gene TRBV18 combines with J gene TRBJ1-2; possible D gene TRBD1, 5 bases. V was shortened by 3 bases and J by 5 bases, with 31 bases between the two germline ends. The germline CDR1 and CDR2 sequences are KGHSH and LQKENI. This CDR3 spans 20 amino acids. In DNA, the CDR3 is TGTGCCAGCTCACCTAGTACCCCATCCCATCGGGGGATGGGAGCTTATGGCTACACCTTC. This encodes CASSPSTPSHRGMGAYGYTF.

The chain uses TRBV5-1 and TRBJ2-1, with 7 positions matching TRBD1. Germline V lookup: CDR1 SGHRS, CDR2 YFSETQ. The junction had 10 bases not matched to a gene; V was cut back by 3 bases and J by 4 bases. This CDR3 has 16 residues. The CDR3 loop is CASSSISGQTYNEQFF. Written as DNA, the CDR3 is TGCGCCAGCAGCTCCATCTCGGGACAGACTTACAATGAGCAGTTCTTC.

V and J are TRBV6-1 and TRBJ1-1, with TRBD1 matching over 7 bases. This CDR3 comprises 14 residues. CDR1 is MNHNS, CDR2 SASEGT, per germline. After removal of 7 bases from V and 4 bases from J, the junction contained 9 bases not matched to a gene. The CDR3 protein is CASTFDRVGTEAFF. CDR3 nucleotide sequence: TGTGCCAGCACCTTTGACAGGGTGGGCACTGAAGCTTTCTTT.

The J gene is TRBJ1-2, the V gene TRBV5-1; 11 nucleotides align to TRBD1. V lost 4 bases, J lost 5 bases, and 10 bases stayed unmatched. The CDR3 is 16 amino acids. CDR1 and CDR2 (germline): SGHRS, YFSETQ. The CDR3 here is CASSNTGTGGEYGYTF. The CDR3 coding sequence is TGCGCCAGCAGCAATACCGGGACAGGGGGGGAGTATGGCTACACCTTC.